This TCR beta chain was sequenced in a study of breast tumors, draining lymph nodes, adjacent tissues. The CDR3 spans 14 residues. The V gene end was trimmed by 9 bases and the J gene end by 0 bases; junction bases not matched to a gene: 2. From germline, CDR1 is LNHDA and CDR2 SQIVND (reference sequence). TCRdb re-analysed the multiplex PCR reads in MiXCR, keeping a single row per CDR3 protein. There are approximately 280,000 distinct CDR3 sequences in the sample; around 30% occur only once, and 1.1% lies in the top ten. This clonotype has a count of ten or more. Its antigen remains unknown. Breast cancer patients provided tissue from their axillary draining lymph nodes. Study findings and constraints: Findings are consistent with lymph node origin and intratumoral expansion of most tumor T cells. Tumor and nontumor repertoires were significantly more similar in luminal-like than in basal-like breast cancer.

The receptor was derived from a female donor with breast cancer. Some clones in this sample may be carry-over from other donors' samples. The genes are TRBV19 and TRBJ2-7, with 13 bases matching TRBD2. Sequenced material: axillary lymph node tissue. The CDR3 is CASTSGRASYEQYF. CDR3 DNA: TGTGCCAGCACTAGCGGGAGGGCCTCCTACGAGCAGTACTTC.